This T cell receptor beta chain was profiled in a study of blood T cell repertoires in COVID-19. On the study more broadly: Material from acute and convalescent COVID-19 was sourced from the United States, Italy and Spain. From T cells, B-cell-depleted T cells, or PBMCs came the material, which was cDNA or gDNA.

Authors' analysis steps: Using reference gene primer amplification, nucleated cell counts were estimated. Sequencing used immunoSEQ multiplex PCR; TCRdb keeps in-frame clones, though not all of them. For V, J and clone size, that table is used; D and trimming come from the DNA. The data hold 85,000 to 100,000 clones, with 60% to 85% observed a single time. This clone was detected a few times. There are 17 residues in the CDR3. V shed 1 base, J shed 0 bases, and the junction held 6 bases outside the gene matches. Germline CDR1 reads SGHNT; CDR2 reads YENEEA. Specimen: peripheral blood. The gene calls are TRBV11-3 and TRBJ2-3; TRBD2 matches at 8 bases. The clonotype originates from a man aged 50 or older who had recovered from COVID-19. CDR3 DNA sequence: TGTGCCAGCAGCTTAGGTCAGCGGGAGAGTAGCACAGATACGCAGTATTTT. Encoded protein: CASSLGQRESSTDTQYF. Drawing the rest from reference TRBV11-3 and TRBJ2-3, the complete variable domain is EAGVVQSPRYKIIEKKQPVAFWCNPISGHNTLYWYLQNLGQGPELLIRYENEEAVDDSQLPKDRFSAERLKGVDSTLKIQPAELGDSAVYLCASSLGQRESSTDTQYFGPGTRLTVL.